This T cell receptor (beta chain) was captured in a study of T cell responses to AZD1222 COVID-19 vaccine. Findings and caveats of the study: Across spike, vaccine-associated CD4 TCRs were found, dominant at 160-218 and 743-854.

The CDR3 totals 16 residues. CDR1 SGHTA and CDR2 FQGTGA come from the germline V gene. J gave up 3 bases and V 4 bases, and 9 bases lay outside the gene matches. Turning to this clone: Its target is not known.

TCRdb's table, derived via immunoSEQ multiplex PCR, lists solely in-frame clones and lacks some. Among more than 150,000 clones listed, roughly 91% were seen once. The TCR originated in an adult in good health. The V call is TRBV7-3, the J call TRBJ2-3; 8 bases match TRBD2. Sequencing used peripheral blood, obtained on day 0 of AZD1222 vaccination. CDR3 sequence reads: CASSSLPGGSTDTQYF. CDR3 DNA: TGTGCCAGCAGCTCCCTCCCGGGAGGGTCGACAGATACGCAGTATTTT. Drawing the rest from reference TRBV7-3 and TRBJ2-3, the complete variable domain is GAGVSQTPSNKVTEKGKYVELRCDPISGHTALYWYRQSLGQGPEFLIYFQGTGAADDSGLPNDRFFAVRPEGSVSTLKIQRTERGDSAVYLCASSSLPGGSTDTQYFGPGTRLTVL.